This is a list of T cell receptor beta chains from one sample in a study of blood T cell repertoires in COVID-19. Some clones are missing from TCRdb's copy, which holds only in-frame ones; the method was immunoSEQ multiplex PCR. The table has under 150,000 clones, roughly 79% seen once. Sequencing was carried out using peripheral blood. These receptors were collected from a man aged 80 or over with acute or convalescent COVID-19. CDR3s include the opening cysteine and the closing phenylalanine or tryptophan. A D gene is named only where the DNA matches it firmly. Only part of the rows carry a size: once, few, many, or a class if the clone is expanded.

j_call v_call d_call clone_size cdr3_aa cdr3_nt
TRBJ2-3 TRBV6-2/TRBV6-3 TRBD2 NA CASSYVAGDLVRTDTQYF TGTGCCAGCAGTTACGTAGCGGGGGACCTGGTACGCACAGATACGCAGTATTTT
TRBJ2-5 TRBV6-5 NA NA CASSPTSQETQYF TGTGCCAGCAGTCCGACTAGCCAAGAGACCCAGTACTTC
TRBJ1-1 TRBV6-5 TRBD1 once CASSSIGGANTEAFF TGTGCCAGCAGTTCAATAGGGGGCGCGAACACTGAAGCTTTCTTT
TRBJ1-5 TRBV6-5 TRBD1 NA CASSTTGLGNQPQHF TGTGCCAGCAGTACGACAGGGTTGGGCAATCAGCCCCAGCATTTT
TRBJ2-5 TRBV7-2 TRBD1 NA CASSLQGAFQETQYF TGTGCCAGCAGCTTACAGGGGGCATTCCAAGAGACCCAGTACTTC
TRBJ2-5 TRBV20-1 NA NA CSAPSGVTQYF TGCAGTGCCCCGTCAGGGGTAACCCAGTACTTC
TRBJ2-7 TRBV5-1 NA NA CASSLGALEFSYEQYF TGCGCCAGCAGCCTGGGGGCACTGGAATTCTCCTACGAGCAGTACTTC
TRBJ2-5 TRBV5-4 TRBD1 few CASSQGQGETQYF TGTGCCAGCAGCCAGGGACAGGGGGAGACCCAGTACTTC
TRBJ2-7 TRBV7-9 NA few CASSLGQREQYF TGTGCCAGCAGCTTAGGGCAGCGGGAGCAGTACTTC
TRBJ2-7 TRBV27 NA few CASSLRGDAFYEQYF TGTGCCAGCAGTTTAAGGGGCGATGCTTTTTACGAGCAGTACTTC
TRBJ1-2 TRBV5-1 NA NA CASSSSSAGNRVLGYTF TGCGCCAGCAGCTCATCTTCGGCAGGAAACAGGGTTCTTGGCTACACCTTC
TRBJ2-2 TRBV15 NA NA CATRGGGGYTGELFF TGTGCCACCAGGGGAGGGGGAGGGTACACCGGGGAGCTGTTTTTT
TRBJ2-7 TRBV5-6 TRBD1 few CASSSQGAIEQYF TGTGCCAGCAGCTCACAGGGGGCGATCGAGCAGTACTTC
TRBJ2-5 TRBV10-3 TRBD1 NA CAISALTGEETQYF TGTGCCATCAGTGCCCTGACAGGGGAAGAGACCCAGTACTTC
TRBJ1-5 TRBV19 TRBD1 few CASTRTGSYQPQHF TGTGCCAGTACGCGGACAGGGTCCTATCAGCCCCAGCATTTT
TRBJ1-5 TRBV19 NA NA CASSLGQGRQPQHF TGTGCCAGTAGTCTCGGCCAGGGCAGGCAGCCCCAGCATTTT
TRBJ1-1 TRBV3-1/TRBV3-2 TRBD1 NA CASSQGGQTEAFF TGTGCCAGCAGCCAAGGGGGACAGACCGAAGCTTTCTTT
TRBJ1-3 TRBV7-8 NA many CASSLGQPYSRSGNTIYF TGTGCCAGCAGCTTAGGGCAGCCCTACAGCCGCTCTGGAAACACCATATATTTT
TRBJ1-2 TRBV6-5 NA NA CASSYSNRVNYGYTF TGTGCCAGCAGTTACTCGAACAGGGTTAACTATGGCTACACCTTC
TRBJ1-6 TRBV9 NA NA CASSVSDSESPLHF TGTGCCAGCAGCGTCTCGGACAGTGAGTCACCCCTCCACTTT
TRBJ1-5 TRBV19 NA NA CASSLGLHNQPQHF TGTGCCAGTAGTCTGGGACTGCACAATCAGCCCCAGCATTTT
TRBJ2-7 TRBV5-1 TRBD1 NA CASSLAGAGGSYEQYF TGCGCCAGCAGCTTGGCTGGAGCAGGGGGCTCCTACGAGCAGTACTTC
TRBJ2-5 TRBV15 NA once CATSRVVRGYQETQYF TGTGCCACCAGCAGAGTTGTGCGGGGATACCAAGAGACCCAGTACTTC
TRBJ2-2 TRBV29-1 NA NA CSVEVASAGELFF TGCAGCGTTGAGGTAGCGTCCGCCGGGGAGCTGTTTTTT
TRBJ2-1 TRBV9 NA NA CASSPRQASGNEQFF TGTGCCAGCAGCCCGCGACAGGCGTCCGGCAATGAGCAGTTCTTC
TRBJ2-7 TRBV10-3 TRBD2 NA CAISESLGGAGSSYEQYF TGTGCCATCAGTGAGTCTCTCGGGGGGGCAGGCAGCTCCTACGAGCAGTACTTC
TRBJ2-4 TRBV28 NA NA CASSFSAVASQNIQYF TGTGCCAGCAGTTTCTCAGCGGTAGCTAGCCAAAACATTCAGTACTTC
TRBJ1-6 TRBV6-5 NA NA CASSYQGENSPLHF TGTGCCAGCAGTTACCAAGGGGAAAATTCACCCCTCCACTTT
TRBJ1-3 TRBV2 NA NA CASKESGGNTIYF TGTGCCAGCAAAGAGAGCGGTGGAAACACCATATATTTT
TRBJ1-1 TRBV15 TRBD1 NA CATPETGGDTEAFF TGTGCCACCCCCGAGACAGGGGGGGACACTGAAGCTTTCTTT
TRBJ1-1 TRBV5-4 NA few CASSLARANTEAFF TGTGCCAGCAGCTTGGCCAGGGCGAACACTGAAGCTTTCTTT
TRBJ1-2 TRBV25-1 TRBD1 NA CANPTGVPYGYTF TGTGCCAACCCGACAGGGGTCCCCTATGGCTACACCTTC
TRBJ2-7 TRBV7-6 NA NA CASSPGLGTGNTYEQYF TGTGCCAGCAGCCCGGGTCTTGGAACAGGGAATACCTACGAGCAGTACTTC
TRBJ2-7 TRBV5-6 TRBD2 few CASSLWGLAGGLYEQYF TGTGCCAGCAGCTTGTGGGGACTAGCGGGGGGTCTCTACGAGCAGTACTTC
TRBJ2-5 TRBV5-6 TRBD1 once CASSPIRGPGETQYF TGTGCCAGCAGCCCTATCAGGGGGCCAGGGGAGACCCAGTACTTC
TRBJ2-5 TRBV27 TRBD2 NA CASSPSGTSGETQYF TGTGCCAGCAGTCCCTCCGGGACTAGCGGAGAGACCCAGTACTTC
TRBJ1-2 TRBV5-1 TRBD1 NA CASSHGQGRGYTF TGCGCCAGCAGCCACGGACAGGGGAGAGGCTACACCTTC
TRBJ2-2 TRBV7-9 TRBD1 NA CASSLTGQQAGELFF TGTGCCAGCAGCCTGACAGGGCAACAAGCCGGGGAGCTGTTTTTT
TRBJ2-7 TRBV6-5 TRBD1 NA CASTRQQGAYEQYF TGTGCCAGCACCCGCCAACAGGGGGCGTACGAGCAGTACTTC
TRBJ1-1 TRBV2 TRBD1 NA CASSIQGFEAFF TGTGCCAGCAGTATACAGGGGTTTGAAGCTTTCTTT
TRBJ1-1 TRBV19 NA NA CASSARGTEAFF TGTGCCAGTAGTGCCAGGGGCACTGAAGCTTTCTTT